What follows is one T cell receptor (beta chain) and its context. The study drew participants aged roughly 18 to 95 years from about two dozen US areas. Donors were grouped by their self-reported clinical history. The CDR3 covers 13 residues. Germline V lookup: CDR1 LNHDA, CDR2 SQIVND (reference sequence). The V and J ends lost 6 bases and 6 bases, in that order; junction bases with no gene match: 5. This sample was taken from a study of blood T cell repertoires in COVID-19. Whole-study context: There were acute and convalescent COVID-19 samples, and they came from the United States, Italy and Spain.

Original handling: How many nucleated cells were present was estimated from reference gene primer amplification. The method was immunoSEQ multiplex PCR; TCRdb's version includes in-frame clones alone and lacks a portion of them. V and J calls and clone size are copied from that table; D and trimming were computed from the DNA. The sample has 300,000 or so clones; nearly 90% are singletons. The sequence was obtained from a woman aged 25 to 39 who had recovered from COVID-19. The sequencing sample was made of PBMCs or T cells enriched from blood (not recorded which). The rearrangement uses TRBV19 and TRBJ1-2, with TRBD1 matching over 9 bases. CDR3 sequence (DNA): TGTGCCAGTAGGCCGAGGACAGGGGATGGCTACACCTTC. Its protein product is CASRPRTGDGYTF.